This entry features one T cell receptor (beta chain) sequence. The antigen remains undetermined. This entry is derived from a study of blood T cells in healthy people across ages. Points from the study as a whole: Diversity figures based on one million T cells were deemed too low.

The CDR3 extends over 15 amino acids. V shed 5 bases and J 6 bases; nucleotides not matched to a gene: 11. Germline V lookup: CDR1 DFQATT, CDR2 SNEGSKA (reference sequence). For the second PCR, which ran for about 6 to 11 cycles, a sample-barcoded 5' primer and a J-beta primer mix were used. With 12 random nucleotides, a template-switch adaptor tagged each individual cDNA molecule. From the 5' RACE reads, TCRdb called clonotypes with MiXCR, one entry per CDR3 protein. The data show more than 650,000 distinct CDR3 sequences, approximately 21% seen once. The chain carries TRBV20-1 and TRBJ2-1, with 9 positions matching TRBD2. Sample: blood. The TCR originated in a man aged 65 to 79 in good health. The chain's CDR3 is CSAQTSGLAANEQFF. In DNA, the CDR3 is TGCAGTGCTCAGACCTCGGGACTAGCAGCCAATGAGCAGTTCTTC.